The 25 T cell receptor beta chains below all came from one sample that was sequenced in a study of cytomegalovirus exposure and HLA in healthy donors. 13 Jbeta primers and 60 Vbeta primers were used for the PCR. Sequencing used immunoSEQ multiplex PCR; TCRdb keeps in-frame clones, though not all of them. There are roughly 130,000 clones in the sample; 61% occur only once, and around 2% lies in the top ten. The material sequenced was PBMCs. All receptors derive from a male donor in good health and CMV-seronegative.

The chain recombines TRBV5-4 with TRBJ1-2, with D possibly being TRBD1 (6 bases). Germline lookup yields CDR1 SGHNT and CDR2 YYREEE (reference sequence). V lost 0 bases and J 5 bases, leaving 14 bases between the germline ends. The CDR3 sequence is 15 residues long. The CDR3 sequence: CASSLVVGQLYGYTF. The CDR3 region has the DNA TGTGCCAGCAGCTTGGTAGTTGGACAGTTATATGGCTACACCTTC.

The genes are TRBV28 and TRBJ2-7, with TRBD1 matching over 9 bases. Germline V gives CDR1 MDHEN, CDR2 SYDVKM. This CDR3 region has 17 residues. Germline trimming cut 6 bases from V and 2 bases from J; bases unmatched to any gene: 14. In DNA, the CDR3 is TGTGCCAGCAGACAACGGTCGATGGACAGGGGAACCTACGAGCAGTACTTC. Translated: CASRQRSMDRGTYEQYF.

With respect to this clone: Mismatch with germline at one junction end may stem from a read error. The chain recombines TRBV15 with TRBJ1-5; a possible D gene is TRBD1 (5 bases). This CDR3 is built from 15 residues. Germline CDR1 is LNHNV and CDR2 is YYDKDF (reference sequence). In DNA, the CDR3 is TGTACCACCAGCAGAGATTGGGGGGGCAATCAGCCCCAGCATTTT. This gives the protein CTTSRDWGGNQPQHF. The full variable domain, completed using reference TRBV15 and TRBJ1-5, is DAMVIQNPRYQVTQFGKPVTLSCSQTLNHNVMYWYQQKSSQAPKLLFHYYDKDFNNEADTPDNFQSRRPNTSFCFLDIRSPGLGDTAMYLCTTSRDWGGNQPQHFGDGTRLSIL.

The genes are TRBV7-9 and TRBJ1-1; 9 bases are a match to TRBD1. The CDR3 totals 15 residues. CDR1 is SEHNR, CDR2 FQNEAQ, per germline (reference sequence). Trimming cost V 2 bases and J 5 bases; bases outside gene matches: 6. Here the CDR3 DNA reads TGTGCCAGCAGCTTACCGGGACAGGGAGGAACTGAAGCTTTCTTT. Protein product: CASSLPGQGGTEAFF.

This rearrangement joins TRBV29-1 to TRBJ2-5; TRBD1 is a possible D gene (6 bases). Germline CDR1 is SQVTM and CDR2 is ANQGSEA. The CDR3 has 14 residues. V gave up 3 bases and J gave up 0 bases, with 11 bases separating them. DNA of the CDR3: TGCAGCGTTGAGCAGGGGCTGTACCAAGAGACCCAGTACTTC. Its translation: CSVEQGLYQETQYF. Based on the CDR3 plus reference TRBV29-1 and TRBJ2-5, the full variable domain is SAVISQKPSRDICQRGTSLTIQCQVDSQVTMMFWYRQQPGQSLTLIATANQGSEATYESGFVIDKFPISRPNLTFSTLTVSNMSPEDSSIYLCSVEQGLYQETQYFGPGTRLLVL.

This clone is a singleton in its sample. This chain connects TRBV7-3 to TRBJ2-2; 8 positions match TRBD1. Germline values: CDR1 SGHTA, CDR2 FQGTGA. CDR3 length equals 15 residues. The junction had 10 bases not matched to a gene; V was cut back by 8 bases and J by 5 bases. In DNA form, the CDR3 reads TGTGCCAGCTCTCTTCAGGGGGCGCGGACCGGGGAGCTGTTTTTT. As protein: CASSLQGARTGELFF.

The V and J genes are TRBV2 and TRBJ1-2; D possibly corresponds to TRBD1 (5 bases). Germline assignment: CDR1 SNHLY and CDR2 FYNNEI. There are 13 residues in the CDR3. V was cut by 8 bases and J by 2 bases, with 12 bases left in between. The CDR3 is CASLWGVNYGYTF. The CDR3 region has the DNA TGTGCCAGCCTGTGGGGCGTAAACTATGGCTACACCTTC.

This clone was detected only a few times. This chain uses TRBV9 with TRBJ2-1; 9 bases line up with TRBD1. The CDR3 sequence is 16 residues long. V gave up 2 bases and J gave up 4 bases; unmatched junction bases: 7. Germline V lookup: CDR1 SGDLS, CDR2 YYNGEE. This CDR3 is CASSVSIQGAYNEQFF. CDR3 bases: TGTGCCAGCAGCGTGTCAATACAGGGGGCATACAATGAGCAGTTCTTC.

The chain links TRBV11-2 to TRBJ2-7; D is possibly TRBD2 (5 bases). The length of the CDR3 is 14 residues. In germline, CDR1 is SGHAT, CDR2 FQNNGV. V was pared by 5 bases and J by 5 bases, with 16 bases between. The CDR3 region is CASSPPGYVDEQYF. Here the CDR3 DNA reads TGTGCCAGCAGCCCCCCGGGGTACGTTGACGAGCAGTACTTC.

This clone was detected a few times. The J gene is TRBJ1-2, the V gene TRBV7-8, with a tentative D call TRBD1 (6 bases). V was pared by 4 bases and J by 5 bases, with 11 bases between. This CDR3 contains 13 residues. CDR1 SGHVS and CDR2 FQNEAQ come from the germline V gene. CDR3 region: CASSYQTGYGYTF. In nucleotides, the CDR3 is TGTGCCAGCAGCTACCAGACAGGTTATGGCTACACCTTC.

V is TRBV10-3 and J is TRBJ1-4, with D unclear. Trimming removed 3 bases at V and 3 bases at J, with 8 bases between. This CDR3 spans 14 amino acids. In germline, CDR1 is ENHRY, CDR2 SYGVKD. For the CDR3, the DNA is TGTGCCATCAGTGATAATATGTCTAATGAAAAACTGTTTTTT. It is translated as CAISDNMSNEKLFF.

Concerning this clone itself: Other DNA sequences in the same sample also yield this CDR3. The chain has TRBV9 and TRBJ2-7, with 8 positions matching TRBD2. The germline CDR1 and CDR2 sequences are SGDLS and YYNGEE. Trimming took 2 bases from V and 3 from J; bases not matched to a gene: 7. This CDR3 spans 15 amino acids. The CDR3: CASSVGGGISYEQYF. CDR3 in DNA: TGTGCCAGCAGCGTCGGCGGGGGGATAAGCTACGAGCAGTACTTC.

This chain links TRBV6-1 with TRBJ1-1; D gene uncertain. With 2 bases removed from V and 11 bases from J, the gap between germline ends came to 9 bases. The CDR3 runs to 11 residues. CDR1 MNHNS and CDR2 SASEGT come from the germline V gene. As DNA, the CDR3 is TGTGCCAGCAGTGAACTATCTAGGGCTTTCTTT. As protein: CASSELSRAFF.

About this clone: A junction end diverges from the germline sequence, so it may reflect a read error. The chain employs TRBV18 and TRBJ2-7, with 9 bases lining up with TRBD2. The germline gives CDR1 KGHSH, CDR2 LQKENI. The CDR3 totals 15 residues. CDR3 coding DNA: TGTCCCAGCTCCCGAGGACTAGCGCAGAAGTACGAGCAGTACTTC. Its translation: CPSSRGLAQKYEQYF.

The table lists this clone with a count of one. The genes are TRBV6-1 and TRBJ1-2; 10 bases map to TRBD1. The V gene end was trimmed by 6 bases and the J gene end by 6 bases; junction bases not matched to a gene: 4. Germline V gives CDR1 MNHNS, CDR2 SASEGT. The CDR3 covers 13 residues. The CDR3 DNA reads TGTGCCAGCAGCCTCGACAGGGGGCATGGCTACACCTTC. As protein: CASSLDRGHGYTF.

This clone has just a few counts. The V call is TRBV11-3, the J call TRBJ2-3; TRBD1 agrees at 7 bases. J was trimmed by 1 base and V by 4 bases; bases with no gene match: 8. Looked up from germline, CDR1 is SGHNT and CDR2 is YENEEA. This CDR3 region has 16 residues. CDR3 region: CASSSTTGLGTDTQYF. DNA for the CDR3: TGTGCCAGCAGCTCGACGACAGGGTTGGGCACAGATACGCAGTATTTT.

This clone came up once. The rearrangement links TRBV7-8 to TRBJ1-2, with 12 bases lining up with TRBD1. CDR3 length equals 16 residues. The V segment lost 5 bases and the J segment 3 bases; nucleotides outside the gene matches: 7. The V gene's germline CDR1 is SGHVS and CDR2 FQNEAQ. CDR3 loop: CASSHSGQGADYGYTF. DNA of the CDR3: TGTGCCAGCAGCCACTCGGGACAGGGGGCTGACTATGGCTACACCTTC.

This sequence joins TRBV5-8 and TRBJ2-7; D uncertain. Germline V CDR1 and CDR2: SGHTS, YDEGEE. The CDR3 is made up of 11 amino acids. Trimming cost V 1 base and J 6 bases, with 5 bases left between them. CDR3 residues: CASSLWLEQYF. The CDR3 nucleotides are TGTGCCAGCAGCTTGTGGCTCGAGCAGTACTTC.

The chain recombines TRBV7-8 with TRBJ1-1, with D uncertain. The germline CDR1 and CDR2 sequences are SGHVS and FQNEAQ. CDR3 length: 14 amino acids. V gave up 0 bases and J gave up 9 bases, with 14 bases separating them. CDR3 DNA: TGTGCCAGCAGCTTAGCGAGGGCAGCAGACCAAGCTTTCTTT. This codes for CASSLARAADQAFF.

Here the CDR3 reads CASSPGAGGPEQYF. The CDR3 DNA reads as TGTGCCAGCTCACCGGGAGCGGGGGGGCCTGAGCAGTACTTC. This chain connects TRBV18 to TRBJ2-7, with 10 bases aligning to TRBD2. J was trimmed by 7 bases and V by 3 bases; bases with no gene match: 6. This CDR3 has 14 amino acids. Germline V gene sequence: CDR1 KGHSH, CDR2 LQKENI.

On this clone itself: The same CDR3 arises from other DNA sequences in this sample as well. The chain is built from TRBV5-4 and TRBJ1-2, with TRBD1 identical over 7 bases. Germline CDR1 SGHNT, CDR2 YYREEE (reference sequence). Losses at the gene ends were 5 bases for V and 2 bases for J; bases not matched to a gene: 3. The CDR3 totals 13 residues. The CDR3 DNA sequence: TGTGCCAGCAGTCTACAGGGGAACTATGGCTACACCTTC. Its translation is CASSLQGNYGYTF.

The V gene is TRBV10-3, the J gene TRBJ1-3; 7 bases agree with TRBD1. The CDR3 has 15 residues. Germline V gives CDR1 ENHRY, CDR2 SYGVKD. Trimming removed 6 bases from V and 1 base from J; junction bases left unmatched: 6. CDR3: CAISPTTGSGNTIYF. The DNA of the CDR3 is TGTGCCATCAGCCCCACGACAGGGTCTGGAAACACCATATATTTT.

This clone showed up just a few times. This chain uses TRBV6-5 with TRBJ2-3, with D uncertain. The V gene lost 0 bases and the J gene lost 4 bases, with 5 bases spanning the gap. Germline lookup yields CDR1 MNHEY and CDR2 SVGAGI. This CDR3 is 13 amino acids long. In DNA form, the CDR3 reads TGTGCCAGCAGTTACTCTCCTGCAGATACGCAGTATTTT. As protein: CASSYSPADTQYF.

The chain employs TRBV4-1 and TRBJ2-7; 9 nucleotides agree with TRBD2. The V segment lost 0 bases and the J segment 6 bases; nucleotides outside the gene matches: 6. CDR1 and CDR2 from the germline V gene are MGHRA and YSYEKL. The CDR3 has 15 residues. CDR3 sequence (DNA): TGCGCCAGCAGCCAAGATCGCGGGGGGGCGGGCGAGCAGTACTTC. Its protein product is CASSQDRGGAGEQYF.

The chain has TRBV2 and TRBJ1-6, with TRBD1 identical over 7 bases. This CDR3 contains 14 residues. The J segment lost 5 bases and the V segment lost 6 bases, leaving 4 bases of the junction unmatched. CDR1 SNHLY and CDR2 FYNNEI come from the germline V gene. The chain's CDR3 is CASRGGGNNSPLHF. The CDR3 DNA reads TGTGCCAGCAGAGGAGGGGGCAATAATTCACCCCTCCACTTT.